This is a list of T cell receptor beta chains from one sample in a study of vaccination and CD4 T cells after COVID-19. Antigens for these TCRs are unknown. TCRdb itself ran the PCR reads through MiXCR, one entry per CDR3 protein. The sample records approximately 20,000 distinct CDR3 sequences, 40% to 65% being singletons. Sequencing was done on a sample of CD4+ T cells from blood, cultured in vitro. These receptors originate from a human donor who had recovered from COVID-19. CDR3s include the opening cysteine and the closing phenylalanine or tryptophan. D genes are given only for firm matches. Clone size is stated in some rows and not others, as once, few, many or a class when expanded.

TRBV6-2/TRBV6-3	TRBJ2-1	NA	NA	TGTGCCAGCAGATATACACCAGGGGAAAGCTCCTACAATGAGCAGTTCTTC	CASRYTPGESSYNEQFF
TRBV7-2	TRBJ1-1	few	NA	TGTGCCAGCAGCCCCCCAGGTCGGGGGTGGACGCCTGAAGCTTTCTTT	CASSPPGRGWTPEAFF
TRBV10-3	TRBJ1-5	few	TRBD1	TGTGCCATCGCCCAACCAACAGGGGGTGGCAATCAGCCCCAGCATTTT	CAIAQPTGGGNQPQHF
TRBV7-9	TRBJ2-2	NA	NA	TGTGCCAGCAGTCCCCGGGACCTACACACCGGGGAGCTGTTTTTT	CASSPRDLHTGELFF
TRBV28	TRBJ1-5	NA	TRBD1	TGTGCCAGCAGTTTACGGGACAGGGGCCGGGGCAATCAGCCCCAGCATTTT	CASSLRDRGRGNQPQHF
TRBV5-4	TRBJ2-1	NA	TRBD2	TGTGCCAGCATCGGAGGGGCAGCGGGAGGGCCTCAGGATGAGCAGTTCTTC	CASIGGAAGGPQDEQFF
TRBV18	TRBJ1-1	NA	NA	TGTGCCAGCTCACTCATCCCGTCAGATCCGGCTTTCTTT	CASSLIPSDPAFF
TRBV27	TRBJ1-6	NA	NA	TGTGCCAGCAGTTTAAATGACCTCTCACCCCTCCACTTT	CASSLNDLSPLHF
TRBV7-9	TRBJ2-5	NA	TRBD2	TGTGCCAGCAGCCCAAGTAGGCGTAGCGGGGGGCAAGAGACCCAGTACTTC	CASSPSRRSGGQETQYF
TRBV20-1	TRBJ1-2	NA	NA	TGCAGTGCTGCCGGGCGCCCTAACTATGGCTACACCTTC	CSAAGRPNYGYTF
TRBV19	TRBJ1-1	NA	NA	TGTGCCAGTAGTATCGGGGGTCACACTGAAGCTTTCTTT	CASSIGGHTEAFF
TRBV2	TRBJ1-1	NA	NA	TGTGCCAGCATACGCCAGTACGGCAATGAAGCTTTCTTT	CASIRQYGNEAFF
TRBV6-5	TRBJ1-5	NA	NA	TGTGCCAGCAGTTGGGGGGGTACGGGCAATCAGCCCCAGCATTTT	CASSWGGTGNQPQHF
TRBV28	TRBJ2-7	NA	TRBD1	TGTGCCAGCAGTTCGGCCGGGGACAGGGGCTCCTACGAGCAGTACTTC	CASSSAGDRGSYEQYF
TRBV18	TRBJ2-3	NA	NA	TGTGCCAGCTCATATATGGCGGGGAGCACAGATACGCAGTATTTT	CASSYMAGSTDTQYF
TRBV6-4	TRBJ2-6	NA	TRBD1	TGTGCCAGCAGCGGGACAGGCCTCTCTGGGGCCAACGTCCTGACTTTC	CASSGTGLSGANVLTF
TRBV20-1	TRBJ2-4	NA	NA	TGCAGTGTCGGGGGGCAAGCAGGAAACATTCAGTACTTC	CSVGGQAGNIQYF
TRBV6-5	TRBJ2-6	NA	TRBD1	TGTGCCAGCAGTTACTCTGTCAAACAGGGGGCCCACTCTGGGGCCAACGTCCTGACTTTC	CASSYSVKQGAHSGANVLTF
TRBV7-2	TRBJ2-5	few	TRBD1	TGTGCCAGCAGCTCGGACAGGGTCGTTGCGACCCAGTACTTC	CASSSDRVVATQYF
TRBV20-1	TRBJ1-4	few	TRBD1	TGCAGTGCTAGGATAGGACAGGCAAACGTTGAAAAACTGTTTTTT	CSARIGQANVEKLFF
TRBV15	TRBJ2-7	NA	TRBD1	TGTGCCACCAGCAGGACGGGACAGACCTACGAGCAGTACTTC	CATSRTGQTYEQYF
TRBV6-2/TRBV6-3	TRBJ2-1	NA	NA	TGTGCCAGCAGTGGAGTGGAGGGGAACTACAATGAGCAGTTCTTC	CASSGVEGNYNEQFF
TRBV6-1	TRBJ1-1	NA	NA	TGTGCCGCCCGGGGGAACACTGAAGCTTTCTTT	CAARGNTEAFF
TRBV28	TRBJ2-4	few	TRBD1	TGTGCCAGCAGTCTCGACCGGACAGGGGGCAGTTTTCAGAACATTCAGTACTTC	CASSLDRTGGSFQNIQYF
TRBV6-5	TRBJ2-3	NA	NA	TGTGCCAGCAGTTTTTCGGACAGTAGCACAGATACGCAGTATTTT	CASSFSDSSTDTQYF
TRBV5-1	TRBJ1-1	NA	NA	TGCGCCAGCAGCCGGGAGGGAACTGAAGCTTTCTTT	CASSREGTEAFF
TRBV15	TRBJ2-7	NA	NA	TGTGCCACCAGCAGTTCCTGGGGGTCGGACGAGCAGTACTTC	CATSSSWGSDEQYF
TRBV7-9	TRBJ2-5	NA	NA	TGTGCCAGCAGCCCCCCTGGTGCGGGAACGGGAGTCCGAGAGACCCAGTACTTC	CASSPPGAGTGVRETQYF
TRBV12-3/TRBV12-4	TRBJ1-5	NA	NA	TGTGCCAGCAGTCGGACACTTTATAGCAATCAGCCCCAGCATTTT	CASSRTLYSNQPQHF
TRBV2	TRBJ2-5	NA	NA	TGTGCCAGCAGCAGTGGGTACGGGGGCGCGGAAGAGACCCAGTACTTC	CASSSGYGGAEETQYF
TRBV7-9	TRBJ2-2	NA	TRBD1	TGTGCCAGCAGGAGGACAGGGAACACCGGGGAGCTGTTTTTT	CASRRTGNTGELFF
TRBV20-1	TRBJ1-2	NA	TRBD1	TGCAGTGCTTCAGGGGGCAACTATGGCTACACCTTC	CSASGGNYGYTF
TRBV7-9	TRBJ2-3	NA	NA	TGTGCCAGCAGCCGCTGGACTAGCACAGATACGCAGTATTTT	CASSRWTSTDTQYF
TRBV12-3/TRBV12-4	TRBJ2-7	few	NA	TGTGCCAGCAGTTTAGGTCGGTTTCGCGGCTCCTACGAGCAGTACTTC	CASSLGRFRGSYEQYF
TRBV5-1	TRBJ1-2	NA	NA	TGCGCCAGCAGCTTAGTTGTCGGGGGCCCAGGGGGCTACACCTTC	CASSLVVGGPGGYTF
TRBV7-3	TRBJ1-1	NA	NA	TGTGCCAGCAGCTTATTTTCTTCCACTGAAGCTTTCTTT	CASSLFSSTEAFF
TRBV28	TRBJ1-1	NA	NA	TGTGCCAGCAGTGCTATCGGGGTGAACACTGAAGCTTTCTTT	CASSAIGVNTEAFF